The clone carrying this T cell receptor beta chain was observed a single time. The antigen is unknown. Separate from the approximately 700-subject first cohort was the approximately 130-subject validation cohort, to which the donors belonged. The record originates from a study of cytomegalovirus exposure and HLA in healthy donors. Study conclusions and caveats: There were some public TCRs occurring in many donors, but most TCR sequences were rare.

Measured with immunoSEQ multiplex PCR; TCRdb has only the in-frame clones, and not every one. In the table there are 180,000 or so clones, about 89% of which are singletons. Specimen: PBMCs. The source is a man aged 25 to 40 in good health and CMV-seropositive.

CDR3 residues: CASSSAGGLGNEQFF. For the CDR3, the DNA is TGCGCCAGCAGCTCTGCGGGGGGGCTGGGCAATGAGCAGTTCTTC. V and J are TRBV5-1 and TRBJ2-1, with TRBD2 identical over 9 bases. The CDR3 has 15 amino acids. In germline, CDR1 is SGHRS, CDR2 YFSETQ. With 3 bases clipped from V and 6 bases from J, the junction kept 7 bases outside the gene matches.